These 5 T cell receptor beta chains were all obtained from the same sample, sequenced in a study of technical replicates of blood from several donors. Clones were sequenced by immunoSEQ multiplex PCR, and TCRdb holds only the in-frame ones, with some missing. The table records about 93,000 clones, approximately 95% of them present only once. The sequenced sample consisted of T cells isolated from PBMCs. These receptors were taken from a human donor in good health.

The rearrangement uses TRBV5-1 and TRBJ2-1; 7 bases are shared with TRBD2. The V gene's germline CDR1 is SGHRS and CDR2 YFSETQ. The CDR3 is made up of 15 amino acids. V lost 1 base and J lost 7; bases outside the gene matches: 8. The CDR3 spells CASSLSGTAWNEQFF. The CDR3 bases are TGCGCCAGCAGCTTGAGCGGGACGGCGTGGAATGAGCAGTTCTTC.

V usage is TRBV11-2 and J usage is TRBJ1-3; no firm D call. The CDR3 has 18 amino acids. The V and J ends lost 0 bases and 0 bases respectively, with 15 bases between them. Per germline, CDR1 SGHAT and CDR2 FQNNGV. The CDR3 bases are TGTGCCAGCAGCTTAGATGTCTTCGGGGAGAACTCTGGAAACACCATATATTTT. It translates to CASSLDVFGENSGNTIYF. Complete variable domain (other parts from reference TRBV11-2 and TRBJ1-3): EAGVAQSPRYKIIEKRQSVAFWCNPISGHATLYWYQQILGQGPKLLIQFQNNGVVDDSQLPKDRFSAERLKGVDSTLKIQPAKLEDSAVYLCASSLDVFGENSGNTIYFGEGSWLTVV.

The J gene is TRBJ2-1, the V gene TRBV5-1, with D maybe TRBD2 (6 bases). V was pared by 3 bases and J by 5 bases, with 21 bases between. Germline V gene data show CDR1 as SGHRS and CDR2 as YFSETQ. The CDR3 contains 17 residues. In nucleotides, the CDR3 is TGCGCCAGCAGCTCCAACAGACACGGGACTGGAGACAATGAGCAGTTCTTC. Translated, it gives CASSSNRHGTGDNEQFF.

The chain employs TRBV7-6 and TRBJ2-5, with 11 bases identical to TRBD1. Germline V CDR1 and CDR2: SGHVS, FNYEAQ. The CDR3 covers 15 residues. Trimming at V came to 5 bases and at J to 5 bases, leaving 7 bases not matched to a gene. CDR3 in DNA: TGTGCCAGCAGCAAGGGACAGGGGGGTACGGAGACCCAGTACTTC. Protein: CASSKGQGGTETQYF.

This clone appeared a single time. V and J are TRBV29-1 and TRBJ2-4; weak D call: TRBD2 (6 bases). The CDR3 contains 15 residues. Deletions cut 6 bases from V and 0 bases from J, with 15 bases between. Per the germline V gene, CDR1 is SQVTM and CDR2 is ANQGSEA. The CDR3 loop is CSVRDPGLAKNIQYF. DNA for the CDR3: TGCAGCGTGAGGGACCCGGGACTAGCCAAAAACATTCAGTACTTC.